The entry below gives a single TCR beta chain sequence along with its context. This specimen belongs to a study of blood T cell repertoires in COVID-19. Authors' analysis steps: Nucleated cell number was recorded as an estimate derived from reference gene primer amplification. Produced via immunoSEQ multiplex PCR; TCRdb's table is partial and in-frame only. Clone size and V and J calls were adopted from that table, with D and trimming inferred from the DNA. The sample records 200,000 to 250,000 clones, 89% being singletons. Trimming stripped 1 base from V and 0 bases from J, with 9 bases between. Germline CDR1 and CDR2: LNHDA and SQIVND (reference sequence). This CDR3 has 16 amino acids.

The clonotype comes from a man between 60 and 70 years old who had recovered from COVID-19. This chain links TRBV19 with TRBJ2-2; tentatively, D is TRBD1 (6 bases). The sample consisted of peripheral blood. Written as DNA, the CDR3 is TGTGCCAGTAGTATAGCAGGGACAACGAACACCGGGGAGCTGTTTTTT. Encoded protein: CASSIAGTTNTGELFF. Full variable domain (missing parts from reference TRBV19 and TRBJ2-2): DGGITQSPKYLFRKEGQNVTLSCEQNLNHDAMYWYRQDPGQGLRLIYYSQIVNDFQKGDIAEGYSVSREKKESFPLTVTSAQKNPTAFYLCASSIAGTTNTGELFFGEGSRLTVL.